This T cell receptor (beta chain) was documented in a study of blood T cell repertoires in COVID-19 (dated by TCRdb to between 2020 and 2021). The study in broad terms: Samples covering the acute and convalescent phases of COVID-19 were provided by collaborators in the United States, Italy and Spain. Subjects who had been exposed to COVID-19, were actively infected with it, or had recovered from it provided the deeply sampled blood TCRbeta repertoires that made up the dataset. The material from the prospective study consisted of cDNA or gDNA derived from T cells, B-cell-depleted T cells, or PBMCs. The repertoires were made available in a free public database intended to serve as a resource for research on the immune response to SARS-CoV-2. Where HLA class I and class II types were available, the types were taken from metadata supplied by the sample provider, not from assay-based typing. A de-identified subject ID, COVID-19 status, age in years and sex were almost always included in the sample metadata. The samples were drawn from the first 160 participants of the ongoing ImmuneRACE study and from more than 1,000 subjects provided by 6 global collaborators. Paper-wide results and their limitations: Clinical and demographic metadata were provided uncurated, with the amount varying by source and participant.

Each collaborating institution followed its own protocols to collect whole blood in K2EDTA tubes. For TCRbeta analysis, collaborators shipped samples in one of three forms: frozen whole blood, isolated PBMCs, or DNA extracted from either of those sample types. TCRbeta CDR3 regions were amplified from genomic DNA by means of the immunoSEQ Assay, a bias-controlled multiplex PCR. Per the authors' processing: The number of nucleated cells in each sample was estimated by amplification of reference gene primers within the assay. To quantify the absolute abundance of each unique TCRbeta CDR3 rearrangement, sequence reads were collapsed and filtered. For each sample, productive Simpson clonality was calculated by taking the square root of Simpson's diversity index across productive rearrangements. Here the immuneACCESS table is served through TCRdb, limited to in-frame sequences with V and J called. Missing clones are a known gap in these copies; in checked studies unresolved V genes cover under half, and the rest lacks a known reason. V and J calls and clone size follow that table, whereas D and trimming were derived from the DNA. The sample profile shows 170,000 or so clones; approximately 86% of them were found once. The top ten hold approximately 7% of the sample.

In this sample, this clone turned up once. The clone's antigen remains unknown. Nothing much larger sits one base from this clone, and base qualities are not available. The CDR3 goes from the cysteine to the phenylalanine over 14 residues. This entry keeps only the CDR3 DNA: 42 bases, framed from base 1. After removal of 5 bases from V and 5 bases from J, the junction retains 5 bases not matched to a gene. From a lookup of the germline V gene (reference sequence), CDR1 and CDR2 are MNHEY and SMNVEV. Sequencing was done on a sample of peripheral blood. The TCR was taken from a man in his fifties with active or convalescent COVID-19. This chain joins TRBV27 to TRBJ2-5; 10 nucleotides in the junction match TRBD1. The DNA sequence is given as TGTGCCAGCAGTCCGTGGACAGGGGGGGAGACCCAGTACTTC. This gives the protein CASSPWTGGETQYF.